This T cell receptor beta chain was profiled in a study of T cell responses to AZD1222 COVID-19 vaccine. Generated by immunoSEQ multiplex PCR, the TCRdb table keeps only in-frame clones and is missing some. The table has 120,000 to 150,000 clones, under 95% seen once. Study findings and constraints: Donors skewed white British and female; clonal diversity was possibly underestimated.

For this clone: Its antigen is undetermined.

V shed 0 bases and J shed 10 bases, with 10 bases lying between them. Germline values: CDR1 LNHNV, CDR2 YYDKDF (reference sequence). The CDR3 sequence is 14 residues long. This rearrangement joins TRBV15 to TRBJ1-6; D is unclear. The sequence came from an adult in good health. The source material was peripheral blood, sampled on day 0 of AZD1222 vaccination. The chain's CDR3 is CATSRDREKSPLHF. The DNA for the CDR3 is TGTGCCACCAGCAGAGATCGGGAGAAATCACCCCTCCACTTT.